This is a list of T cell receptor beta chains from one sample in a study of shared clonotypes between healthy human individuals. Data came from immunoSEQ multiplex PCR; TCRdb stores just in-frame clones and leaves some out. Seen here are about 960,000 clones, roughly 72% observed once, and the top ten hold about 1.5%. Sequencing input: memory CD4+ T cells sorted from blood. Every receptor here comes from a man between 18 and 29 years old in good health. Both conserved end residues are part of each CDR3. A D gene is named only where the DNA matches it firmly. Size tells how often a clone was seen (once, few, many) or the class of an expanded clone, and some rows leave it out.

v_gene	d_gene	j_gene	abundance	CDR3nt	CDR3aa
TRBV7-9	TRBD1	TRBJ1-1	-	TGTGCCAGCAGCTTGGGTTGGGGCAGGGGGCCTGAAGCTTTCTTT	CASSLGWGRGPEAFF
TRBV4-3	-	TRBJ1-6	-	TGCGCCAGCAGCCAAGATAAGGGGGTAAATTCACCCCTCCACTTT	CASSQDKGVNSPLHF
TRBV19	TRBD1	TRBJ1-2	-	TGTGCCAGTAGCATAGACAGGGGGCTTGGCTACACCTTC	CASSIDRGLGYTF
TRBV28	-	TRBJ2-6	once	TGTGCCAGCAGACGAGGGGTAGACTCTGGGGCCAACGTCCTGACTTTC	CASRRGVDSGANVLTF
TRBV27	-	TRBJ2-3	-	TGTGCCAGCAACTCACGTGGGGAGAACACAGATACGCAGTATTTT	CASNSRGENTDTQYF
TRBV6-5	-	TRBJ1-6	-	TGTGCCAGCAGTCTTGGGACACCTAATAATTCACCCCTCCACTTT	CASSLGTPNNSPLHF
TRBV2	-	TRBJ1-2	-	TGTGCCAGCAGTGCTATGCAAGGGAACTATGGCTACACCTTC	CASSAMQGNYGYTF
TRBV18	-	TRBJ2-1	-	TGTGCCAGCTCACCACCGACTAGCAATGAGCAGTTCTTC	CASSPPTSNEQFF
TRBV6-1	TRBD1	TRBJ1-4	once	TGTGCCAGCAGTGTGTCCGGGACAGGGGGAAAGGTACTGTTTTTT	CASSVSGTGGKVLFF
TRBV12-5	-	TRBJ2-7	-	TGTGCTAGTGCCAAAAGCGGCCCAGCCTACGAGCAGTACTTC	CASAKSGPAYEQYF
TRBV30	-	TRBJ2-3	few	TGTGCCTGGGGAATTTTAGCGGCAGATACGCAGTATTTT	CAWGILAADTQYF
TRBV19	-	TRBJ1-2	-	TGTGCCAGTATTCGAGGAACGGCAGGTCCGATCGGGGTCTATGGCTACACCTTC	CASIRGTAGPIGVYGYTF
TRBV4-3	-	TRBJ2-2	-	TGCGCCAGCAGCCAAGTTGCCGTCCTTGGGTCGTCGGCCGGGGAGCTGTTTTTT	CASSQVAVLGSSAGELFF
TRBV6-6	-	TRBJ2-7	-	TGTGCCAGCAGGGAGGCAGGGGGGCGCTACGAGCAGTACTTC	CASREAGGRYEQYF
TRBV18	-	TRBJ1-4	once	TGTGCCAGCTCACTAGGAGCAACTAATGAAAAACTGTTTTTT	CASSLGATNEKLFF
TRBV27	TRBD2	TRBJ2-7	-	TGTGCCAGCAGTTTAAGTAGCGGGGCCTCCTACGAGCAGTACTTC	CASSLSSGASYEQYF
TRBV4-1	TRBD1	TRBJ1-6	-	TGCGCCAGCAGCCAAGCCGGACAGGGGGCTGAAAATTCACCCCTCCACTTT	CASSQAGQGAENSPLHF
TRBV27	-	TRBJ1-1	-	TGTGCCAGCAGTTTAAGCGGGGGGAACACTGAAGCTTTCTTT	CASSLSGGNTEAFF
TRBV5-4	-	TRBJ2-2	-	TGTGCCAGCAGCAACGCGAACACCGGGGAGCTGTTTTTT	CASSNANTGELFF
TRBV6-5	TRBD1	TRBJ2-2	few	TGTGCCAGCAGCCAGGGGGCCACCGGGGAGCTGTTTTTT	CASSQGATGELFF
TRBV5-1	-	TRBJ2-5	-	TGCGCCAGCAGCTTGTTGGGGAAGTTGGGAGAGACCCAGTACTTC	CASSLLGKLGETQYF
TRBV28	-	TRBJ1-5	-	TGTGCCAGCAGCCGCGGGGCGGGGGCCAAGCGGCAGCCCCAGCATTTT	CASSRGAGAKRQPQHF
TRBV2	-	TRBJ1-6	-	TGTGCCAGCGATACAGGGAATTCACCCCTCCACTTT	CASDTGNSPLHF
TRBV28	-	TRBJ1-2	-	TGTGCCAGCAGTTTTCTGTTTGCGGGGGCGTTGTATGGCTACACCTTC	CASSFLFAGALYGYTF
TRBV10-3	TRBD2	TRBJ2-3	-	TGTGCCATCAGAGATACGGGACTAGCGGGGGGGATTGATACGCAGTATTTT	CAIRDTGLAGGIDTQYF
TRBV7-2	-	TRBJ1-6	-	TGTGCCAGCGGAATTATTTATAATTCACCCCTCCACTTT	CASGIIYNSPLHF
TRBV6-5	TRBD1	TRBJ2-6	-	TGTGCCAGCAGTCCATTACAGGGGGTCAACGTCCTGACTTTC	CASSPLQGVNVLTF
TRBV6-6	TRBD1	TRBJ1-3	-	TGTGCCAGCAGTTATCCAGGGGGGAAGGAGTACACCATATATTTT	CASSYPGGKEYTIYF
TRBV6-1	TRBD1	TRBJ2-5	once	TGTGCCAGCAGTGAGGGACAGGGAAGGTTCGTAGAGACCCAGTACTTC	CASSEGQGRFVETQYF
TRBV10-1	TRBD1	TRBJ2-5	few	TGCGCCAGCAGGCCACTACAGGGGGGTGAGGAGACCCAGTACTTC	CASRPLQGGEETQYF
TRBV2	-	TRBJ2-7	-	TGTGCCAGCAGTGTCGGCAGGGGCTACGAGCAGTACTTC	CASSVGRGYEQYF
TRBV18	TRBD1	TRBJ1-6	-	TGTGCCAGCTCACAGGCGGACAGGGATTCACCCCTCCACTTT	CASSQADRDSPLHF
TRBV19	-	TRBJ2-7	-	TGTGCCAGTCGTAGTCTCCGCTCGGACGGCTCCTACGAGCAGTACTTC	CASRSLRSDGSYEQYF
TRBV30	-	TRBJ1-2	-	TGTGCCTGGATCCTAAACTATGGCTACACCTTC	CAWILNYGYTF
TRBV7-9	-	TRBJ2-1	-	TGTGCCAGCAGCCAAAAGAACGACAATGAGCAGTTCTTC	CASSQKNDNEQFF
TRBV5-1	TRBD2	TRBJ2-2	many	TGCGCCAGCAGCCCCACAAACCTAGCGGGAGCCGGGGAGCTGTTTTTT	CASSPTNLAGAGELFF
TRBV28	-	TRBJ2-7	few	TGTGCCAGCAGTTTAGGTCAGGCTGTCTACGAGCAGTACTTC	CASSLGQAVYEQYF
TRBV21-1	-	TRBJ2-2	-	TGTGCCAGCAGCAAAGCTAACAGGGAGGACACCGGGGAGCTGTTTTTT	CASSKANREDTGELFF
TRBV19	-	TRBJ2-3	-	TGTGCCAGTAGTATTCCGGGCACAGATACGCAGTATTTT	CASSIPGTDTQYF
TRBV5-1	TRBD2	TRBJ2-1	-	TGCGCCAGCAGCTTGGCACCGGCGGGGGCCTACAATGAGCAGTTCTTC	CASSLAPAGAYNEQFF
TRBV10-3	-	TRBJ1-5	-	TGTGCCATCAGCGCCGACAATCGTCAGCCCCAGCATTTT	CAISADNRQPQHF
TRBV7-2	-	TRBJ1-4	-	TGTGCCAGCAGCTTAAAGGGGTTCAACCCAACTAATGAAAAACTGTTTTTT	CASSLKGFNPTNEKLFF
TRBV10-3	TRBD2	TRBJ2-2	-	TGTGCCATCAGCACTATAGCGGGCACCGGGGAGCTGTTTTTT	CAISTIAGTGELFF
TRBV30	TRBD2	TRBJ2-2	-	TGTGCCTGGACCCCACTAGCGGGGGGGATCACCGGGGAGCTGTTTTTT	CAWTPLAGGITGELFF
TRBV29-1	-	TRBJ2-7	-	TGCAGCGTTGTTCACCACGAGCAGTACTTC	CSVVHHEQYF
TRBV5-6	TRBD1	TRBJ2-7	-	TGTGCCAGCAGCCCAGGGGACAGGGGAGGGGAGCAGTACTTC	CASSPGDRGGEQYF
TRBV29-1	-	TRBJ1-1	-	TGCAGCGTTGCCCCCTTGGCAGGCCTCATGAACACTGAAGCTTTCTTT	CSVAPLAGLMNTEAFF
TRBV19	-	TRBJ1-4	-	TGTGCCAGTAGCCAAACAGGGACCAATGAAAAACTGTTTTTT	CASSQTGTNEKLFF
TRBV10-3	TRBD2	TRBJ2-7	-	TGTGCCATCAGTGAGTCGGGAGGGTCCCCCTACGAGCAGTACTTC	CAISESGGSPYEQYF
TRBV7-9	-	TRBJ2-7	-	TGTGCCAGCAGCCCCTTCAACACAGCCTACGAGCAGTACTTC	CASSPFNTAYEQYF
TRBV5-4	TRBD1	TRBJ2-1	-	TGTGCCAGCAGCGGGGGACAGACCCTTTACAATGAGCAGTTCTTC	CASSGGQTLYNEQFF
TRBV5-1	-	TRBJ1-4	-	TGCGCCAGCACCAGATCAGGGTTCGGAGATGAAAAACTGTTTTTT	CASTRSGFGDEKLFF